The 24 T cell receptor beta chains reported below all come from one sample, sequenced in a study of blood T cell repertoires in COVID-19. Here immunoSEQ multiplex PCR was the method, and the copy in TCRdb shows in-frame clones only, minus some. The table records roughly 150,000 clones, 82% of them present only once. Input material: PBMCs or T cells enriched from blood (not recorded which). The receptor set was obtained from a man aged 60 to 75 who had recovered from COVID-19.

The chain recombines TRBV11-2 with TRBJ2-7, with 7 bases identical to TRBD2. The CDR3 sequence is 16 residues long. The J segment lost 3 bases and the V segment lost 0 bases, leaving 8 bases of the junction unmatched. Germline CDR1 SGHAT, CDR2 FQNNGV. This CDR3 is CASSLEASGGDYEQYF. In DNA form, the CDR3 reads TGTGCCAGCAGCTTAGAGGCCTCGGGAGGCGACTACGAGCAGTACTTC.

The chain uses TRBV28 and TRBJ1-3; D ambiguous. Germline loops: CDR1 MDHEN, CDR2 SYDVKM. Trimming removed 6 bases at V and 3 bases at J, with 18 bases between. This CDR3 spans 16 amino acids. For the CDR3, the DNA is TGTGCCAGCAGCAAAGGTGCGGGGATACTTGGAAACACCATATATTTT. This translates into CASSKGAGILGNTIYF.

This clone is a singleton in its sample. This chain links TRBV15 with TRBJ2-3, with D possibly matching TRBD2 (5 bases). The V end was cut by 0 bases, the J end by 8 bases, with 6 bases between. Looked up from germline, CDR1 is LNHNV and CDR2 is YYDKDF (reference sequence). The CDR3 is 12 amino acids. This CDR3 is CATSRESGTQYF. The CDR3 nucleotides are TGTGCCACCAGCAGAGAGAGCGGTACGCAGTATTTT.

As DNA, the CDR3 is TGTGCCAGCAGCAAAGAACGTACTGGGACAGGATTCATCCACTATGGCTACACCTTC. It yields the protein CASSKERTGTGFIHYGYTF. The rearrangement links TRBV21-1 to TRBJ1-2; the table's D call TRBD1 went unverified against the DNA. TRBV21-1 is marked as a pseudogene. This CDR3 has 19 amino acids.

The rearrangement links TRBV30 to TRBJ1-2; weak D call: TRBD1 (6 bases). The CDR3 sequence is 13 residues long. Between the trimmed V and J ends, which lost 5 bases and 7 bases, there was a span of 17 bases. The germline V gene has CDR1 GTSNPN and CDR2 SVGIG (reference sequence). CDR3 protein: CAWFNRAASGYTF. The CDR3 nucleotides read TGTGCCTGGTTCAACAGGGCGGCGAGTGGCTACACCTTC.

The chain uses TRBV2 and TRBJ2-3; tentative D call: TRBD2 (5 bases). This CDR3 is built from 13 residues. The V end was cut by 4 bases, the J end by 6 bases, with 11 bases between. CDR1 is SNHLY and CDR2 is FYNNEI in the germline V gene. Here the CDR3 DNA reads TGTGCCAGCAGTGCGACCGGACTCGATACGCAGTATTTT. Protein product: CASSATGLDTQYF.

The DNA of the CDR3 is TGTGCCAGTAGTTCGGGACAGGGAAGGCATTCACCCCTCCACTTT. This gives the protein CASSSGQGRHSPLHF. V is TRBV19 and J is TRBJ1-6, with 9 positions matching TRBD1. Trimming removed 5 bases from V and 8 bases from J; junction bases left unmatched: 7. The CDR3 sequence is 15 residues long. From germline, CDR1 is LNHDA and CDR2 SQIVND (reference sequence).

The chain has TRBV7-2 and TRBJ1-4, with 8 bases fitting TRBD1. Germline values: CDR1 SGHTA, CDR2 FQGNSA. V lost 0 bases and J lost 4; bases outside the gene matches: 7. The CDR3 is 17 amino acids. CDR3 sequence reads: CASSLATGGFVNEKLFF. The DNA of the CDR3 is TGTGCCAGCAGCTTAGCTACAGGGGGATTTGTTAATGAAAAACTGTTTTTT. Filled out from reference TRBV7-2 and TRBJ1-4, the complete variable domain reads GAGVSQSPSNKVTEKGKDVELRCDPISGHTALYWYRQSLGQGLEFLIYFQGNSAPDKSGLPSDRFSAERTGGSVSTLTIQRTQQEDSAVYLCASSLATGGFVNEKLFFGSGTQLSVL.

The chain employs TRBV19 and TRBJ1-2, with D uncertain. Per germline, CDR1 LNHDA and CDR2 SQIVND (reference sequence). V gave up 2 bases and J gave up 7 bases, with 17 bases separating them. There are 15 residues in the CDR3. CDR3 sequence: CASSISGLLRSGYTF. The CDR3 region has the DNA TGTGCCAGTAGTATATCCGGGTTACTAAGGAGTGGCTACACCTTC.

The CDR3 spells CASSVGIAGASDTQYF. The CDR3 DNA is TGCGCCAGCAGCGTGGGAATAGCGGGAGCTTCAGATACGCAGTATTTT. V gene TRBV5-1 combines with J gene TRBJ2-3; the match to TRBD2 covers 9 bases. CDR3 length: 16 residues. Germline V CDR1 and CDR2: SGHRS, YFSETQ. The V and J ends lost 4 bases and 4 bases, in that order; junction bases with no gene match: 10.

The genes are TRBV7-2 and TRBJ2-5, with TRBD2 matching over 10 bases. The CDR3 has 16 amino acids. Per germline, CDR1 SGHTA and CDR2 FQGNSA. The V and J ends lost 4 bases and 7 bases, in that order; junction bases with no gene match: 12. DNA for the CDR3: TGTGCCAGCAGCTCTGACCTAGCGGGGGCCGGCGGGACCCAGTACTTC. Translation gives CASSSDLAGAGGTQYF.

This clone has just one count. J is TRBJ1-1 and V is TRBV14; TRBD1 matches at 7 bases. The germline V gene encodes CDR1 SGHDN and CDR2 FVKESK. V lost 3 bases to trimming and J lost 4 bases; unmatched junction nucleotides: 8. The CDR3 spans 15 residues. DNA for the CDR3: TGTGCCAGCAGCCAGGTTGTTCAGGGGGGCACTGAAGCTTTCTTT. Amino acids: CASSQVVQGGTEAFF.

For the CDR3, the DNA is TGTGCCAGCAGCGAGAGGACAGGGGCGGCTAACTATGGCTACACCTTC. Protein product: CASSERTGAANYGYTF. The rearrangement links TRBV7-9 to TRBJ1-2; 9 bases align to TRBD1. Germline values: CDR1 SEHNR, CDR2 FQNEAQ (reference sequence). V gave up 5 bases and J gave up 0 bases; unmatched junction bases: 7. CDR3 length: 16 amino acids.

The count of this clone is one. The rearrangement uses TRBV5-4 and TRBJ1-5, with 11 bases fitting TRBD1. Germline V gene lookup returns CDR1 SGHNT and CDR2 YYREEE (reference sequence). After removal of 3 bases from V and 7 bases from J, the junction contained 12 bases not matched to a gene. This CDR3 is built from 17 residues. The DNA for the CDR3 is TGTGCCAGCAGCTATTCTCTGGGGGGACAGGGGGGGCAGCCCCAGCATTTT. This gives the protein CASSYSLGGQGGQPQHF.

This chain joins TRBV28 and TRBJ2-2, with TRBD2 as a possible D gene (5 bases). This CDR3 has 14 residues. Germline CDR1 and CDR2: MDHEN and SYDVKM. V was pared by 7 bases and J by 7 bases, with 16 bases between. Written as DNA, the CDR3 is TGTGCCAGCAATGTCTCCGGACGGGACGGGGAGCTGTTTTTT. Translation: CASNVSGRDGELFF.

The V and J genes are TRBV10-2 and TRBJ1-5; D gene ambiguous. There are 17 residues in the CDR3. Trimming left V 8 bases short and J 1 base short, with 21 bases between. Germline CDR1 and CDR2: WSHSY and SAAADI. The CDR3 region has the DNA TGCGCCAGCTCTTCTAGCGGCGTTTTTAGAAGCAATCAGCCCCAGCATTTT. It specifies CASSSSGVFRSNQPQHF.

This rearrangement joins TRBV7-9 to TRBJ2-3; TRBD2 aligns across 10 bases. This CDR3 region has 16 residues. Losses at the gene ends were 1 base for V and 3 bases for J; bases not matched to a gene: 4. The germline gives CDR1 SEHNR, CDR2 FQNEAQ (reference sequence). CDR3 loop: CASSLGSSGGTDTQYF. The CDR3 nucleotides are TGTGCCAGCAGCTTAGGCTCTAGCGGGGGAACAGATACGCAGTATTTT.

With regard to this clone: At one of its ends the junction is not consistent with the germline gene, which may arise from a read error. The genes are TRBV5-1 and TRBJ2-1; D gene unclear. The CDR3 totals 13 residues. The germline gives CDR1 SGHRS, CDR2 YFSETQ. This CDR3 reads CASSFDSSNEQFF. The CDR3 region has the DNA TGCGCCAGCAGCTTCGACTCCTCCAATGAGCAGTTCTTC.

CDR3 sequence: CASSVEGTSGGAGQFF. The DNA for the CDR3 is TGTGCCAGCAGCGTAGAAGGGACTAGCGGGGGGGCTGGGCAGTTCTTC. The chain recombines TRBV9 with TRBJ2-1; 16 bases are shared with TRBD2. Germline V gene data show CDR1 as SGDLS and CDR2 as YYNGEE. J lost 12 bases, V lost 0 bases, and 6 bases had no gene match. This CDR3 has 16 amino acids.

There are a few counts of this clone. The rearrangement links TRBV4-2 to TRBJ2-7; TRBD1 matches at 8 bases. CDR1 is LGHNA, CDR2 YNFKEQ, per germline. CDR3 length equals 16 residues. V lost 3 bases to trimming and J lost 0 bases; unmatched junction nucleotides: 7. CDR3 coding DNA: TGTGCCAGCAGCCAGTTATCGGACAGGGCCTCCTACGAGCAGTACTTC. As protein: CASSQLSDRASYEQYF.

V and J are TRBV13 and TRBJ2-7; 7 bases map to TRBD2. Unmatched junction bases numbered 4, after V lost 5 bases and J lost 0 bases. This CDR3 has 14 amino acids. CDR1 is PRHDT, CDR2 FYEKMQ, per germline (reference sequence). As DNA, the CDR3 is TGTGCCAGCAGCGCAGGCGGGAGCTCCTACGAGCAGTACTTC. It is translated as CASSAGGSSYEQYF.

CDR3 protein: CASSLVGRGDEQYF. CDR3 DNA: TGTGCCAGCAGCTTAGTGGGCAGGGGTGACGAGCAGTACTTC. V and J are TRBV7-9 and TRBJ2-7; D possibly corresponds to TRBD1 (6 bases). Per the germline V gene, CDR1 is SEHNR and CDR2 is FQNEAQ (reference sequence). The length of the CDR3 is 14 residues. V was pared by 1 base and J by 5 bases, with 12 bases between.

The chain has TRBV25-1 and TRBJ2-7; D is perhaps TRBD2 (6 bases). The germline CDR1 and CDR2 sequences are MGHDK and SYGVNS. This CDR3 has 15 amino acids. With 6 bases removed from V and 0 bases from J, the gap between germline ends came to 15 bases. The CDR3 spells CASRAAGTSSYEQYF. CDR3 coding DNA: TGTGCCAGCAGGGCCGCGGGAACTAGCTCCTACGAGCAGTACTTC.

This clone occurred a few times. The CDR3 nucleotides read TGTGCCAGCTCACCACTCCGGGACAGGAACACTGAAGCTTTCTTT. Translated, it gives CASSPLRDRNTEAFF. V usage is TRBV18 and J usage is TRBJ1-1; 7 nucleotides match TRBD1. Germline V gene data show CDR1 as KGHSH and CDR2 as LQKENI. V was pared by 1 base and J by 1 base, with 3 bases of the junction left unmatched. The CDR3 consists of 15 residues.